The clone carrying this T cell receptor beta chain has only a few counts. Antigen unknown. The data derive from a study of cytomegalovirus exposure and HLA in healthy donors. The study, taken as a whole, reports: Links to common viral pathogens appeared, in a later analysis, for several of the most significant clusters.

PCR amplification relied on 60 Vbeta primers (plus 13 Jbeta primers). Method: immunoSEQ multiplex PCR; TCRdb's copy keeps in-frame clones and lacks some. Among around 160,000 clones listed, around 83% were seen once. The sequencing sample was made of PBMCs. The TCR comes from a male donor in good health and CMV-seropositive.

CDR3 loop: CASSIRDTQYF. For the CDR3, the DNA is TGTGCCAGCAGCATCAGGGATACGCAGTATTTT. The chain joins TRBV7-9 to TRBJ2-3; D unclear. Germline V gene data show CDR1 as SEHNR and CDR2 as FQNEAQ (reference sequence). Trimming took 5 bases from V and 6 from J, leaving 6 bases between them. The CDR3 runs 11 residues. The whole variable domain, remainder taken from reference TRBV7-9 and TRBJ2-3, is DTGVSQNPRHKITKRGQNVTFRCDPISEHNRLYWYRQTLGQGPEFLTYFQNEAQLEKSRLLSDRFSAERPKGSFSTLEIQRTEQGDSAMYLCASSIRDTQYFGPGTRLTVL.